This is a list of T cell receptor beta chains from one sample in a study of blood T cell repertoires in COVID-19. Sequencing used immunoSEQ multiplex PCR; TCRdb keeps in-frame clones, though not all of them. The sample includes hundreds of thousands of clones, 70% to 90% of them seen just once. What was sequenced was peripheral blood. These receptors all stem from a young woman who had recovered from COVID-19. Both conserved end residues are part of each CDR3. A D gene is named only where the DNA matches it firmly. Size values are once, few and many counts, or a class for expanded clones, and some rows have none.

abundance	v_gene	d_gene	len	j_gene	CDR3nt	CDR3aa
once	TRBV7-9	TRBD1	17	TRBJ1-2	TGTGCCAGCAGCTTAGTAGGGGGGCCCGGGACAGGGTTTGACTACACCTTC	CASSLVGGPGTGFDYTF
-	TRBV6-4	-	10	TRBJ2-7	TGTGCCAGCACAGGGAACGAGCAGTACTTC	CASTGNEQYF
-	TRBV20-1	-	11	TRBJ1-1	TGCAGTGCTAGCAGACAGTCGATCACTTTCTTT	CSASRQSITFF
-	TRBV6-5	-	15	TRBJ1-3	TGTGCCAGCAGTTACTCGCGGGGTGTCGGAAACACCATATATTTT	CASSYSRGVGNTIYF
-	TRBV5-1	-	15	TRBJ2-1	TGCGCCAGCAGCAAAGGGGGAAACTCCTACAATGAGCAGTTCTTC	CASSKGGNSYNEQFF
-	TRBV4-1	-	11	TRBJ2-1	TGCGCCAGCAGCCACGCGGGTTTGGAGTTCTTC	CASSHAGLEFF
-	TRBV7-3	TRBD2	17	TRBJ2-6	TGTGCCAGCAGCTCCCCAGGCGGGGGACCTGGGGCCAACGTCCTGACTTTC	CASSSPGGGPGANVLTF
-	TRBV11-3	-	12	TRBJ2-3	TGTGCCAGCAGCTCAAGCGGGGATACGCAGTATTTT	CASSSSGDTQYF
-	TRBV27	-	15	TRBJ1-3	TGTGCCAGCAGTTTAGGAGGAGGATTTGGAAACACCATATATTTT	CASSLGGGFGNTIYF
-	TRBV4-3	TRBD2	16	TRBJ2-7	TGCGCCAGCAGCCAAATGCCGGGAGGTCCTTCCTACGAGCAGTACTTC	CASSQMPGGPSYEQYF
-	TRBV30	-	13	TRBJ2-3	TGTGCCTGGAGTGTCGGGGGCACAGATACGCAGTATTTT	CAWSVGGTDTQYF
-	TRBV7-6	-	15	TRBJ1-4	TGTGCCAGCAGCTTATTGTCAGGGGTGTCTGAAAAACTGTTTTTT	CASSLLSGVSEKLFF
-	TRBV3-1/TRBV3-2	TRBD2	21	TRBJ2-3	TGTGCCAGCAGCCAAGCAGCACTAGCGGGAGGGTCCTTTTCTAACACAGATACGCAGTATTTT	CASSQAALAGGSFSNTDTQYF
-	TRBV5-6	TRBD2	15	TRBJ2-7	TGTGCCAGCAGCTTGGGCGGGGGGAGCTCCTACGAGCAGTACTTC	CASSLGGGSSYEQYF
-	TRBV3-1/TRBV3-2	TRBD2	15	TRBJ2-7	TGTGCCACCGAAGACAGCGGGAGGTGGAACTACGAGCAGTACTTC	CATEDSGRWNYEQYF
-	TRBV7-8	TRBD1	14	TRBJ2-7	TGTGCCAGCAGCCCAAGGACAGGACTCCACGAGCAGTACTTC	CASSPRTGLHEQYF
-	TRBV30	-	15	TRBJ2-1	TGTGCCTCAACTTCCCCGGTGAGTTCCTACAATGAGCAGTTCTTC	CASTSPVSSYNEQFF
-	TRBV15	-	14	TRBJ2-5	TGTGCCACCGGTGGAAGGGGCGGGAAAGAGACCCAGTACTTC	CATGGRGGKETQYF
-	TRBV6-6	-	12	TRBJ1-1	TGTGCCAGCAGTACCCGCGGCGGGACCGCTTTCTTT	CASSTRGGTAFF
few	TRBV3-1/TRBV3-2	-	13	TRBJ2-7	TGTGCCAGCAGCCAAATCCTGGGGGCCGAGCAGTACTTC	CASSQILGAEQYF
-	TRBV12-5	-	16	TRBJ2-1	TGTGCTAGTGGTTTGGTACTAGGTCAGTTGATAAATGAGCAGTTCTTC	CASGLVLGQLINEQFF
-	TRBV27	TRBD1	17	TRBJ1-2	TGTGCCAGCAGTTCCAAAGGGGGCAGGGGGCCCTCGTATGGCTACACCTTC	CASSSKGGRGPSYGYTF
-	TRBV7-2	-	19	TRBJ1-2	TGTGCCAGCAGCTTAGGGCGGGAGGCCTCGGGATCCTTGATGTTCGGCTACACCTTC	CASSLGREASGSLMFGYTF
-	TRBV19	TRBD1	13	TRBJ1-2	TGTGCCAGTAATCCAGGGGGCGCTAACGGCTACACCTTC	CASNPGGANGYTF
-	TRBV18	TRBD1	14	TRBJ2-1	TGTGCCAGCACGGGACAGGGGGCCAACAATGAGCAGTTCTTC	CASTGQGANNEQFF
-	TRBV11-2	-	14	TRBJ2-1	TGTGCCAGCAGCTTAGGTCTGAGAAACAATGAGCAGTTCTTC	CASSLGLRNNEQFF
-	TRBV3-1/TRBV3-2	-	14	TRBJ2-1	TGTGCCAGCAGTGCGGGACGTCATTACAATGAGCAGTTCTTC	CASSAGRHYNEQFF
-	TRBV15	TRBD1	14	TRBJ1-5	TGTGCCACCAGCAGTCCAGGGGGGAGTCAGCCCCAGCATTTT	CATSSPGGSQPQHF
-	TRBV15	TRBD1	16	TRBJ1-1	TGTGCCACCAGCAGCCGGGACAGGGGGGAGAACACTGAAGCTTTCTTT	CATSSRDRGENTEAFF
once	TRBV4-3	TRBD2	17	TRBJ2-1	TGCGCCAGCAGCCAAGATGTTCCGGGACTAGCGGGCTATGAGCAGTTCTTC	CASSQDVPGLAGYEQFF
-	TRBV2	TRBD1	14	TRBJ1-5	TGTGCCAGCAGTCGACAGGGAAACAATCAGCCCCAGCATTTT	CASSRQGNNQPQHF
-	TRBV7-2	TRBD1	13	TRBJ1-2	TGTGCCAGCAGCTTAGGGGGGACAGGGACCTACACCTTC	CASSLGGTGTYTF